This record concerns one T cell receptor beta chain sequence. Antigen unknown. Across several immunoSEQ plates, the genomic DNA of each subset was split evenly. Assay used: immunoSEQ multiplex PCR; TCRdb lists only in-frame clones, some missing. The sample lists 2 million to 2.5 million clones, 80% to 95% occurring once. Within Nashville, Tennessee resided all donors, each a Caucasian adult. This sample was included in a study of shared clonotypes between healthy human individuals. The study's findings and limits: Sharing across four donors was highest in naive CD4 (roughly 5%) and lowest in memory CD8 (0.4%).

This receptor was taken from a man younger than 30 in good health. Some clones in this sample may be carry-over from other donors' samples. What was sequenced was naive CD4+ T cells from PBMCs. Indicated subset: CD45RA+ positively selected.

The CDR3: CASSEALTGFQPQHF. The CDR3 DNA is TGTGCCAGCAGTGAAGCGCTTACCGGGTTCCAGCCCCAGCATTTT. This chain joins TRBV2 and TRBJ1-5; D is uncertain. Germline CDR1 SNHLY, CDR2 FYNNEI. V was shortened by 0 bases and J by 7 bases, with 13 bases between the two germline ends. The CDR3 length is 15 residues.